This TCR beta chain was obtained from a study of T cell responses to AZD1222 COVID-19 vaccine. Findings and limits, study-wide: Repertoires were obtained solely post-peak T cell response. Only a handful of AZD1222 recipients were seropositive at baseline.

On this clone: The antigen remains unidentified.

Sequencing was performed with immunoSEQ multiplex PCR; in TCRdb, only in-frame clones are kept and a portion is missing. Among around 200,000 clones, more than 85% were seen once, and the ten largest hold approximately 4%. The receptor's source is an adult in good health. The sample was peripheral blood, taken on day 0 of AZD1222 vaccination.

The CDR3 region has the DNA TGCGCCAGCAGCCAGGGGTGGATTCAGTATAGCAATCAGCCCCAGCATTTT. The encoded protein is CASSQGWIQYSNQPQHF. V and J are TRBV4-1 and TRBJ1-5; D not certain. The V gene's germline CDR1 is MGHRA and CDR2 YSYEKL. The CDR3 consists of 17 residues. Between the trimmed V and J ends, which lost 3 bases and 0 bases, there was a span of 15 bases.